This T cell receptor (beta chain) was retrieved from a study of blood T cell repertoires in COVID-19. As for the study in general: Both acute and convalescent COVID-19 samples were obtained from the United States, Italy and Spain. T cells, B-cell-depleted T cells, or PBMCs supplied cDNA or gDNA.

How the authors handled the data: Estimation of nucleated cell counts was performed using reference gene primer amplification. Libraries were prepared by immunoSEQ multiplex PCR; TCRdb keeps only in-frame clonotypes and omits some of them. V and J calls and clone size are copied from that table; D and trimming were computed from the DNA. Altogether roughly 100,000 clones are present, approximately 76% being singletons, with the ten largest covering about 6.4%. The germline V gene encodes CDR1 SGHTS and CDR2 YDEGEE. Trimming left V 5 bases short and J 6 bases short, with 20 bases between. The CDR3 is 16 residues long.

J is TRBJ2-2 and V is TRBV5-8, with D possibly matching TRBD1 (5 bases). This TCR was recovered from a man aged 70-80 years with acute or convalescent COVID-19. The specimen sequenced was peripheral blood. CDR3 loop: CASSIVGRKVPGELFF. The CDR3 region has the DNA TGTGCCAGCAGTATTGTGGGGCGCAAAGTCCCCGGGGAGCTGTTTTTT.